The clone carrying this T cell receptor (beta chain) was found many times. The sample is drawn from a study of blood T cell repertoires in COVID-19. Study-wide context: The cDNA or gDNA used as material had been derived from T cells, B-cell-depleted T cells, or PBMCs.

V lost 2 bases and J 0 bases, leaving 12 bases between the germline ends. The CDR3 sequence is 16 residues long. Germline V lookup: CDR1 SGHNT, CDR2 YYREEE (reference sequence). Authors' data handling: It was from reference gene primer amplification that nucleated cell counts were estimated. The table came from immunoSEQ multiplex PCR; TCRdb's copy has only in-frame clones and leaves some out. V and J calls and clone size are copied from that table; D and trimming were computed from the DNA. Seen here are 200,000 to 250,000 clones, about nine tenths observed once, and the top ten hold 3% to 4.5%. The study assigned cohorts using participant-reported clinical history.

This clonotype was obtained from a woman between 35 and 50 years old with acute COVID-19. The specimen was PBMCs or T cells enriched from blood (not recorded which). The rearrangement joins TRBV5-4 to TRBJ1-3; D is possibly TRBD1 (6 bases). The CDR3 region has the DNA TGTGCCAGCAGCTTCTCAGGGACATACTCTGGAAACACCATATATTTT. As protein: CASSFSGTYSGNTIYF. Supplemented by reference TRBV5-4 and TRBJ1-3, the full variable domain reads ETGVTQSPTHLIKTRGQQVTLRCSSQSGHNTVSWYQQALGQGPQFIFQYYREEENGRGNFPPRFSGLQFPNYSSELNVNALELDDSALYLCASSFSGTYSGNTIYFGEGSWLTVV.